These 29 T cell receptor beta chains originate from one sample sequenced in a study of T-cell reconstitution after alpha-beta-depleted transplantation in children. Unique molecular identifiers were built into the TCRbeta library. MiXCR was run by TCRdb on the PCR reads, yielding one entry per CDR3 protein. The sample comprises about 540,000 distinct CDR3 sequences, 25% to 30% of which are singletons, and less than 40% rests with the top ten. This sample comprised PBMCs, obtained before TCRalphabeta/CD19-depleted stem cell transplant. The source is a boy under two years old with Wiskott-Aldrich syndrome, due to receive a stem cell transplant.

V is TRBV6-2 or TRBV6-3 and J is TRBJ2-3; either TRBD1 or TRBD2 may fit D (5 bases each). Trimming left V 5 bases short and J 4 bases short, with 16 bases between. The CDR3 length is 15 residues. CDR1 and CDR2 from the germline V gene are MNHEY and SVGEGT. In DNA, the CDR3 is TGTGCCAGCAGTAACCGGGACCACGCCCCAGATACGCAGTATTTT. Translation: CASSNRDHAPDTQYF.

This clonotype came up a few times. The chain uses TRBV12-3 or TRBV12-4 and TRBJ1-2; 7 nucleotides agree with TRBD1. The CDR3 contains 13 residues. After removal of 3 bases from V and 8 bases from J, the junction contained 6 bases not matched to a gene. The CDR3 region has the DNA TGTGCCAGCAGTTTCGACAGGGTAGTGGGCTACACCTTC. Encoded protein: CASSFDRVVGYTF.

V usage is TRBV7-2 and J usage is TRBJ2-5; 8 nucleotides agree with TRBD2. CDR1 is SGHTA and CDR2 is FQGNSA in the germline V gene. J lost 5 bases, V lost 5 bases, and 10 bases had no gene match. This CDR3 spans 15 amino acids. This CDR3 reads CASSPSPSGSETQYF. The CDR3 DNA sequence: TGTGCCAGCAGCCCGAGCCCCAGCGGGAGTGAGACCCAGTACTTC.

In this sample, this clonotype turned up a few times. The rearrangement links TRBV20-1 to TRBJ2-3, with D tentatively TRBD2 (6 bases). The length of the CDR3 is 14 residues. The V end lost 0 bases, the J end lost 6 bases, and 13 bases lay between the germline ends. Per the germline V gene, CDR1 is DFQATT and CDR2 is SNEGSKA (reference sequence). The CDR3 is CSARDLGDSDTQYF. CDR3 coding DNA: TGCAGTGCTAGAGATTTGGGGGACTCCGATACGCAGTATTTT.

The rearrangement joins TRBV5-1 to TRBJ2-1; TRBD2 aligns across 9 bases. CDR3 length equals 16 residues. Losses at the gene ends were 3 bases for V and 8 bases for J; bases not matched to a gene: 12. Germline V CDR1 and CDR2: SGHRS, YFSETQ. The DNA for the CDR3 is TGCGCCAGCAGCTGGGGGGGTAGCGGGAGAGTATATGAGCAGTTCTTC. It yields the protein CASSWGGSGRVYEQFF.

A few counts support this clonotype. The chain couples TRBV20-1 to TRBJ2-3; D is possibly TRBD1 (6 bases). Deletions cut 6 bases from V and 2 bases from J, with 15 bases between. The CDR3 loop spans 14 amino acids. CDR1 is DFQATT, CDR2 SNEGSKA, per germline (reference sequence). The CDR3 coding sequence is TGCAGTGCACCTACAGGGAGTCCCACAGATACGCAGTATTTT. Translating it yields CSAPTGSPTDTQYF.

This clonotype turned up a few times. The chain couples TRBV27 to TRBJ2-3; TRBD2 matches at 10 bases. CDR1 is MNHEY, CDR2 SMNVEV, per germline (reference sequence). The trim removed 4 bases at V and 4 bases at J, leaving 5 bases unmatched. This CDR3 has 15 residues. The CDR3 reads CASSSSGSLPDTQYF. DNA of the CDR3: TGTGCCAGCAGTTCTAGCGGGAGCCTGCCAGATACGCAGTATTTT.

This chain links TRBV6-6 with TRBJ1-1; D call uncertain. The V end lost 0 bases, the J end lost 4 bases, and 6 bases lay between the germline ends. The CDR3 sequence is 13 residues long. The germline V gene encodes CDR1 MNHNY and CDR2 SVGAGI (reference sequence). The CDR3 loop reads CASSYSWITEAFF. For the CDR3, the DNA is TGTGCCAGCAGTTACTCGTGGATCACTGAAGCTTTCTTT.

The CDR3 DNA sequence: TGTGCCAGCAGCCCGGGTGCAGCCCTTAATTCACCCCTCCACTTT. This encodes CASSPGAALNSPLHF. The gene calls are TRBV7-9 and TRBJ1-6; D is unresolved. The CDR3 loop spans 15 amino acids. Per the germline V gene, CDR1 is SEHNR and CDR2 is FQNEAQ (reference sequence). The V and J ends lost 5 bases and 6 bases respectively, with 14 bases between them.

CDR3 bases: TGTGCCAGCAGCTTTGGTAGTACAGGGGTTGAGGAGACCCAGTACTTC. Amino acids: CASSFGSTGVEETQYF. This chain links TRBV7-7 with TRBJ2-5; 7 nucleotides line up with TRBD1. With 3 bases clipped from V and 5 bases from J, the junction kept 12 bases outside the gene matches. Germline-derived CDR1 and CDR2 are SSHAT and FNYEAQ (reference sequence). This CDR3 has 16 amino acids.

This rearrangement joins TRBV5-1 to TRBJ2-2, with 9 bases fitting TRBD1. The CDR3 sequence is 16 residues long. V was pared by 4 bases and J by 7 bases, with 11 bases of the junction left unmatched. In germline, CDR1 is SGHRS, CDR2 YFSETQ. The CDR3: CASSGTLQGAGGELFF. CDR3 nucleotide sequence: TGCGCCAGCAGCGGAACCCTACAGGGGGCAGGCGGGGAGCTGTTTTTT.

V and J are TRBV30 and TRBJ2-3, with 8 bases lining up with TRBD1. CDR3 length: 15 residues. The V gene end was trimmed by 0 bases and the J gene end by 5 bases; junction bases not matched to a gene: 7. In germline, CDR1 is GTSNPN, CDR2 SVGIG (reference sequence). The CDR3 sequence is CAWSVTGAGLDTQYF. The CDR3 coding sequence is TGTGCCTGGAGTGTGACAGGGGCCGGGTTAGATACGCAGTATTTT.

The chain links TRBV20-1 to TRBJ2-3, with TRBD2 identical over 13 bases. J gave up 4 bases and V 6 bases, and 10 bases lay outside the gene matches. The CDR3 length is 16 residues. Germline V gives CDR1 DFQATT, CDR2 SNEGSKA (reference sequence). As DNA, the CDR3 is TGCAGTGCCCTACCCGGGACTAGCGGGGCCGCAGATACGCAGTATTTT. It is translated as CSALPGTSGAADTQYF.

This clonotype was seen once. The chain combines TRBV12-3 or TRBV12-4 with TRBJ1-6, with no clear D. The CDR3 spans 13 residues. The V end lost 4 bases, the J end lost 9 bases, and 10 bases lay between the germline ends. CDR3 nucleotides: TGTGCCAGCAGTTCGGCAGACGGTTCACCCCTCCACTTT. Residues: CASSSADGSPLHF.

This CDR3 reads CSARDLGVGTSGYQETQYF. The CDR3 DNA reads as TGCAGTGCTAGAGATCTGGGTGTCGGGACTAGCGGGTACCAAGAGACCCAGTACTTC. This chain connects TRBV20-1 to TRBJ2-5, with 12 positions matching TRBD2. The germline V gene has CDR1 DFQATT and CDR2 SNEGSKA (reference sequence). V lost 0 bases, J lost 0 bases, and 11 bases stayed unmatched. CDR3 length: 19 residues.

A few counts support this clonotype. V and J are TRBV5-1 and TRBJ1-2, with no clear D. Trimming left V 5 bases short and J 4 bases short, with 12 bases between. The length of the CDR3 is 13 residues. Germline CDR1 is SGHRS and CDR2 is YFSETQ. The CDR3 reads CASSEWETYGYTF. CDR3 DNA: TGCGCCAGCAGTGAGTGGGAGACCTATGGCTACACCTTC.

The V gene is TRBV20-1, the J gene TRBJ1-6; the match to TRBD1 covers 7 bases. After removal of 6 bases from V and 7 bases from J, the junction contained 15 bases not matched to a gene. This CDR3 has 16 residues. Germline V gives CDR1 DFQATT, CDR2 SNEGSKA (reference sequence). DNA of the CDR3: TGCAGTGCGAATCGACAGGGCCGAGGGGGGAATTCACCCCTCCACTTT. Protein product: CSANRQGRGGNSPLHF.

The rearrangement joins TRBV29-1 to TRBJ1-1; possibly TRBD1 for D (6 bases). Germline CDR1 reads SQVTM; CDR2 reads ANQGSEA. The CDR3 is made up of 13 amino acids. Trimming took off 3 bases at V and 4 bases at J, with 12 bases between the two ends. CDR3: CSVDLARGTEAFF. The CDR3 coding sequence is TGCAGCGTTGATCTCGCCAGGGGCACTGAAGCTTTCTTT.

The V call is TRBV30, the J call TRBJ1-1; D not resolved. CDR3 length: 13 amino acids. In germline, CDR1 is GTSNPN, CDR2 SVGIG (reference sequence). The V end lost 0 bases, the J end lost 3 bases, and 8 bases lay between the germline ends. The CDR3 loop reads CAWSVQMDTEAFF. The CDR3 DNA reads as TGTGCCTGGAGTGTACAGATGGACACTGAAGCTTTCTTT. Full variable domain (rest looked up from reference TRBV30 and TRBJ1-1): SQTIHQWPATLVQPVGSPLSLECTVEGTSNPNLYWYRQAAGRGLQLLFYSVGIGQISSEVPQNLSASRPQDRQFILSSKKLLLSDSGFYLCAWSVQMDTEAFFGQGTRLTVV.

The rearrangement links TRBV11-2 to TRBJ1-1; a weak D match, TRBD1 (5 bases). V lost 1 base, J lost 3 bases, and 12 bases lay in between. The CDR3 length is 15 residues. CDR1 SGHAT and CDR2 FQNNGV come from the germline V gene. CDR3 DNA sequence: TGTGCCAGCAGCTTAGCGGGGCTACTAGACACTGAAGCTTTCTTT. It encodes CASSLAGLLDTEAFF.

There are a few counts of this clonotype. This rearrangement joins TRBV27 to TRBJ2-1; 8 bases align to TRBD2. CDR1 is MNHEY, CDR2 SMNVEV, per germline (reference sequence). The J segment lost 0 bases and the V segment lost 7 bases, leaving 8 bases of the junction unmatched. The CDR3 consists of 16 residues. The CDR3 coding sequence is TGTGCCAGCAACTTTATTGGGACTAGCTCCTACAATGAGCAGTTCTTC. Translated: CASNFIGTSSYNEQFF.

This clonotype was picked up many times. A junction end diverges from the germline sequence, so it may reflect a read error. The CDR3 sequence: CASSLRGPTDTQYF. Written as DNA, the CDR3 is TGTGCCAGCAGCTTAAGGGGACCCACAGATACGCAGTATTTT. The rearrangement joins TRBV5-1 to TRBJ2-3; either TRBD1 or TRBD2 may fit D (5 bases each). This CDR3 contains 14 residues. The V gene's germline CDR1 is SGHRS and CDR2 YFSETQ.

The CDR3 loop is CASSETGGQFDEQFF. The CDR3 DNA is TGTGCCAGCAGCGAGACAGGGGGCCAGTTCGATGAGCAGTTCTTC. J is TRBJ2-1 and V is TRBV5-6; 10 nucleotides match TRBD1. After removal of 4 bases from V and 8 bases from J, the junction contained 9 bases not matched to a gene. The CDR3 extends over 15 amino acids. Germline-derived CDR1 and CDR2 are SGHDT and YYEEEE.

This chain links TRBV20-1 with TRBJ1-3; D not resolved. V was clipped by 3 bases and J by 6 bases, with 15 bases between them. Germline CDR1 reads DFQATT; CDR2 reads SNEGSKA (reference sequence). The CDR3 covers 14 residues. The CDR3 coding sequence is TGCAGTGCTAGCGCTTATGTGGGGTCAAACACCATATATTTT. This gives the protein CSASAYVGSNTIYF.

Regarding this clonotype: Relative to the germline gene, one junction end is altered; a read error may explain this. The J gene is TRBJ2-1, the V gene TRBV9; D may be TRBD1 (6 bases). The CDR3 covers 12 residues. Germline assignment: CDR1 SGDLS and CDR2 YYNGEE. CDR3 in amino acids: CASGVGGNEQFF. CDR3 DNA: TGTGCCAGCGGCGTAGGGGGCAATGAGCAGTTCTTC.

The chain links TRBV11-1 to TRBJ2-7, with 9 bases aligning to TRBD2. CDR1 and CDR2 (germline): SGHAT, FQDESV (reference sequence). After removal of 5 bases from V and 3 bases from J, the junction contained 17 bases not matched to a gene. The CDR3 runs 18 residues. The CDR3: CASSRESYDSGSLYEQYF. The CDR3 nucleotides read TGTGCCAGCAGCCGTGAAAGTTATGATAGCGGGAGTCTCTACGAGCAGTACTTC.

The rearrangement links TRBV5-5 to TRBJ2-5, with D hard to call. CDR1 is SGHKS and CDR2 is YYEKEE in the germline V gene (reference sequence). This CDR3 comprises 12 residues. Trimming took off 4 bases at V and 5 bases at J, with 9 bases between the two ends. CDR3 bases: TGTGCCAGCAGCCGACCCGGGGAGACCCAGTACTTC. It is translated as CASSRPGETQYF.

In its sample, this clonotype was seen once. This chain uses TRBV10-3 with TRBJ2-5, with D possibly TRBD2 on 5 matching bases. The CDR3 sequence is 14 residues long. Germline V gives CDR1 ENHRY, CDR2 SYGVKD. The germline V and J ends were trimmed by 2 bases and 5 bases, with 12 bases remaining between them. CDR3 bases: TGTGCCATCAGTGAGGGACTTTGGGAGGAGACCCAGTACTTC. It yields the protein CAISEGLWEETQYF.

There are a few counts of this clonotype. The chain has TRBV5-1 and TRBJ2-1; no clear D. Deletions cut 1 base from V and 8 bases from J, with 19 bases between. This CDR3 is built from 16 residues. The V gene's germline CDR1 is SGHRS and CDR2 YFSETQ. The CDR3 region has the DNA TGCGCCAGCAGCTTGTTCCCGGGCCGGAAATCGGATGAGCAGTTCTTC. Protein product: CASSLFPGRKSDEQFF.